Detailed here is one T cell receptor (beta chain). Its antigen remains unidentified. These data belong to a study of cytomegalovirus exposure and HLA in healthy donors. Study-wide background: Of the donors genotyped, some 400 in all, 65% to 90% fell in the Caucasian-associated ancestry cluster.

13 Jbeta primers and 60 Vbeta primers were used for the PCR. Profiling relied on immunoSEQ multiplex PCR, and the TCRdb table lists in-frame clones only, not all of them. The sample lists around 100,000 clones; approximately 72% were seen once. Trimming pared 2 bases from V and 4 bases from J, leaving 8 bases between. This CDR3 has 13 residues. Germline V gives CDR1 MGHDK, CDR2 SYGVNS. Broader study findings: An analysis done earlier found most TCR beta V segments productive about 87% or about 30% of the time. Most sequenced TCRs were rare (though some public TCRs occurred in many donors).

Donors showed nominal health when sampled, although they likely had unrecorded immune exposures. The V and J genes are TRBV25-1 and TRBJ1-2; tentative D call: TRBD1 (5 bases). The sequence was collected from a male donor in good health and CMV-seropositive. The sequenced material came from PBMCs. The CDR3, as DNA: TGTGCCAGCAGTGAACGGGGGACCTATGGCTACACCTTC. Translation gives CASSERGTYGYTF.